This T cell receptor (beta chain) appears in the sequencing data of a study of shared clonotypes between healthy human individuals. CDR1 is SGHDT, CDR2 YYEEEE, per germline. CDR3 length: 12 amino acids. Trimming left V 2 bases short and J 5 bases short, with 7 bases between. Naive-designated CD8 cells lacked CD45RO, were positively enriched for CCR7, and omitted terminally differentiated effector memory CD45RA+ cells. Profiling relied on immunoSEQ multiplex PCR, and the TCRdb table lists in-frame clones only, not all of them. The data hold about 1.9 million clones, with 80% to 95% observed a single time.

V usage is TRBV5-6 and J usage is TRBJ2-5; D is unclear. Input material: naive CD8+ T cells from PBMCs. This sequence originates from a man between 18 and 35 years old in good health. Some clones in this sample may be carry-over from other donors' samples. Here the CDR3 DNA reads TGTGCCAGCAGCTTATGGTACGAGACCCAGTACTTC. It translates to CASSLWYETQYF.